Given below is one T cell receptor beta chain in context. Its cognate antigen has yet to be identified. Base qualities were left out, and no much larger clone turns up one base away. Healthy HIV-negative adults with no recently reported acute infections or vaccinations were included as donors. Every donor was a Caucasian adult residing in Nashville, Tennessee, USA. CD4+ T cells were enriched through magnetic negative selection, after which naive cells were positively selected on CD45RA and the remaining negative fraction served as the memory subset. Blood was obtained by leukapheresis, after which PBMCs were separated by Ficoll-Histopaque density gradient centrifugation and cryopreserved in liquid nitrogen vapor phase. Analytical flow cytometry was used to check the purity and quantity of each magnetically sorted T cell population. Each sorted fraction had its genomic DNA isolated and then quantified by UV absorbance on a Nanodrop 2000c.

This entry comes from a study of shared clonotypes between healthy human individuals (dated by TCRdb to about 2020). With respect to the entire study: A couple of women and a few men aged 18 to 49 years were included in the cohort. For each donor, CD4 naive and CD4 memory were each given three plates, CD8 naive was given two plates, and CD8 memory was given one plate. Each donor's leukapheresis produced roughly between roughly 0.85 and 9.5 billion PBMCs. To increase sequencing depth and limit assay-specific biases, different laboratories used diverse techniques to prepare libraries and sequence TCR repertoires. The study deeply sequenced blood TCR repertoires of five healthy adults to estimate repertoire size and the extent of clonotype sharing between individuals.

The paper's findings and limits, for the study overall: Because the study included only a small number of donors, the genetic and exposure-history diversity represented was limited. Naive subsets generally had larger estimated clonotype richness than memory subsets. Sharing across a few donors was observed for about 5% of naive CD4, under 4% of naive CD8, about 2.5% of memory CD4, and approximately 0.41% of memory CD8 clonotypes. Even with the large sequencing depth, rarefaction of the sorted-subset datasets indicated that sequencing was incomplete. Sampling was restricted to blood, and TCR repertoires in tissues likely differ from the TCR repertoires found in blood. Pairwise subsampling indicated that sequencing depth was expected to affect the degree of clonotype sharing among donors. Compared with non-shared clonotypes, clonotypes shared by all four sorted-subset donors had higher generation probabilities.

V is trimmed back by 1 base and J by 0 bases, and the junction contains 6 bases that no gene match accounts for. The CDR3 has 17 amino acids, counting the end cysteine and phenylalanine. Only the CDR3 region is kept as DNA, spanning 51 bases read in frame from base 1. CDR1 and CDR2 (SGHTA, FQGNSA) derive from the germline V gene. Using the deep immunoSEQ assay, multiplex PCR amplified TCR CDR3 regions from genomic DNA. Genomic DNA extracted from each cell subset was distributed evenly over all wells of several immunoSEQ 96-well plates, and each plate served as one replicate. For sorted subsets, about 0.2 ug genomic DNA, equal to 25,000 to 35,000 T cell genomes, was loaded into each replicate PCR. Purified libraries were quantified with a Qubit 3.0 fluorometer, sized on a Bioanalyzer 2100, and re-quantified with the KAPA Library Quantification kit. Every immunoSEQ 96-well plate was sequenced on a dedicated single-read 150-cycle Illumina NextSeq 550 flow cell. As for how the authors treated the data: The immunoSEQ output contained only junctional sequences without quality scores, so filtering could not match that applied to full-length reads. Sequences were annotated with PyIR, a Python wrapper for IgBLAST v1.9, and V/J genes and CDR3 were assigned using IMGT germline references. Reads were filtered out if the reads had weak V/J assignments (E-value above 1e-6), no CDR3, stop codons, out-of-frame junctions, or ambiguous translated residues. V3J clonotypes were defined by identical inferred V gene, J gene, and CDR3 amino acid sequence. To compute the percentage overlap between repertoires, the number of shared unique clonotypes was divided by the size of the smaller repertoire. RTK rarefaction, the Chao1 estimator, and Recon v2.1 estimates of unobserved clonotypes were used to assess repertoire richness. OLGA was used to compute generation probabilities for all TCRbeta clonotypes that the gDNA method yielded from a few donors. Sourced from immuneACCESS, this table was stored by TCRdb with only in-frame sequences that have V and J called. A share of the clones is absent; for the studies checked, an unresolved V gene accounts for under half, and the remainder has no known explanation. The V and J calls and clone size are taken from that table; D and trimming were inferred from the DNA. In all, the sample holds about 2.4 million clones, and under 95% of those were seen once. The ten most abundant clones make up roughly 0.36% of the sample.

The sample was naive CD4+ T cells from PBMCs. The intended sense of this specimen's cell subset or site label: CD45RA+ positively selected. The TCR sequence derives from a young man in good health. Some clones in this sample may be carry-over from other donors' samples. The chain is assembled from TRBV7-2 and TRBJ2-1, and TRBD2 matches 7 of the central bases. The DNA sequence reads TGTGCCAGCAGCTTAGTGGGGGGGAGGAGCTCCTACAATGAGCAGTTCTTC. This translates into CASSLVGGRSSYNEQFF.